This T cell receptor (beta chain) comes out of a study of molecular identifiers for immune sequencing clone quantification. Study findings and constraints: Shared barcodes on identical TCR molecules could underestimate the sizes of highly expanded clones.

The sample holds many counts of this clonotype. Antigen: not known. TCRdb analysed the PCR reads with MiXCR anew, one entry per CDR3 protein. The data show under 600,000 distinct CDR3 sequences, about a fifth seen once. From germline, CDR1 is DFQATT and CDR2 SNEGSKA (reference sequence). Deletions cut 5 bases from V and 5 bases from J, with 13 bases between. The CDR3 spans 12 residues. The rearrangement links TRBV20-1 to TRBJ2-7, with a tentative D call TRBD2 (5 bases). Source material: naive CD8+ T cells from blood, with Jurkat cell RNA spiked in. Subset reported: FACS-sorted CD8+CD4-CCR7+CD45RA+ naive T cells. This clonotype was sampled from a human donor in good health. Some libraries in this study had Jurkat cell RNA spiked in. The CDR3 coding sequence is TGCAGTGCTGACCTAGCTTTCGACGAGCAGTACTTC. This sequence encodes CSADLAFDEQYF.